A selection of T cell receptor beta chains follows, all from one sample in a study of T cell repertoires in cytomegalovirus infection. MiXCR, run by TCRdb on the reads, gives a single entry per CDR3 protein. Here the sample spans 250,000 to 300,000 distinct CDR3 sequences, roughly 26% being singletons. Sequencing input: PBMCs. These receptors were obtained from a human donor in good health (CMV status not recorded). Some clones in this sample may be carry-over from other donors' samples. Each CDR3 is given with its conserved first and last residue. Fields, in order: J gene, D gene, V gene, clone size, CDR3 protein, CDR3 DNA. D genes are given only for firm matches. The size of a clone is reported for some rows only, either as once, few or many, or as a class for expanded clones.

TRBJ2-2,TRBD1,TRBV6-2/TRBV6-3,-,CASTPRDRGPAGELFF,TGTGCCAGCACCCCACGGGACAGGGGGCCGGCCGGGGAGCTGTTTTTT
TRBJ2-5,TRBD1,TRBV11-2,few,CASSFRGPQETQYF,TGTGCCAGCAGCTTTAGGGGGCCCCAAGAGACCCAGTACTTC
TRBJ2-7,TRBD2,TRBV12-3/TRBV12-4,-,CASSLAGLDYEQYF,TGTGCCAGCAGTTTGGCGGGACTAGACTACGAGCAGTACTTC
TRBJ2-7,-,TRBV28,-,CASSLPEGGSYEQYF,TGTGCCAGCAGTTTGCCGGAGGGGGGCTCCTACGAGCAGTACTTC
TRBJ1-1,TRBD1,TRBV29-1,-,CSVAGGITEAFF,TGCAGCGTTGCAGGGGGCATCACTGAAGCTTTCTTT
TRBJ1-1,-,TRBV3-1,-,CASSQSGVAFF,TGTGCCAGCAGCCAGTCGGGGGTGGCTTTCTTT
TRBJ2-5,-,TRBV28,few,CASSPLGRQETQYF,TGTGCCAGCAGTCCCCTGGGCCGCCAAGAGACCCAGTACTTC
TRBJ2-7,TRBD2,TRBV20-1,-,CSAPGTSGRASEQYF,TGCAGTGCCCCTGGGACTAGCGGGAGGGCCTCCGAGCAGTACTTC
TRBJ2-2,-,TRBV7-2,many,CASSLRWGYTGELFF,TGTGCCAGCAGCTTACGGTGGGGTTACACCGGGGAGCTGTTTTTT
TRBJ2-5,TRBD2,TRBV7-3,-,CASSLNGRGETQYF,TGTGCCAGCAGCTTAAACGGGCGGGGGGAGACCCAGTACTTC
TRBJ1-1,TRBD1,TRBV29-1,few,CSVGRQGLNTEAFF,TGCAGCGTGGGGAGACAGGGGTTGAACACTGAAGCTTTCTTT
TRBJ2-5,-,TRBV19,once,CASSQTGKTQYF,TGTGCCAGTAGTCAGACTGGGAAGACCCAGTACTTC
TRBJ1-5,-,TRBV29-1,-,CSASNSNQPQHF,TGCAGCGCCAGCAATAGCAATCAGCCCCAGCATTTT
TRBJ2-5,-,TRBV7-6,many,CASKAGFTAQETQYF,TGTGCCAGCAAAGCCGGGTTCACGGCACAAGAGACCCAGTACTTC
TRBJ2-2,-,TRBV11-2,many,CASSLWQRNTGELFF,TGTGCCAGCAGCCTTTGGCAGAGAAACACCGGGGAGCTGTTTTTT
TRBJ2-7,TRBD1,TRBV11-1,-,CASSPTGGRYEQYF,TGTGCCAGCAGCCCCACAGGGGGGAGGTACGAGCAGTACTTC
TRBJ2-2,-,TRBV12-3/TRBV12-4,once,CASSFRSSGAGELFF,TGTGCCAGCAGTTTTCGGTCTTCTGGGGCCGGGGAGCTGTTTTTT
TRBJ2-5,-,TRBV15,-,CATSREEGATDQETQYF,TGTGCCACCAGCAGAGAGGAGGGGGCGACAGACCAAGAGACCCAGTACTTC
TRBJ1-4,TRBD1,TRBV15,few,CATSAQGAPNEKLFF,TGTGCCACCAGCGCCCAGGGGGCGCCTAATGAAAAACTGTTTTTT
TRBJ2-6,-,TRBV20-1,-,CSARGQVANSGANVLTF,TGCAGTGCTAGAGGACAGGTGGCTAACTCTGGGGCCAACGTCCTGACTTTC
TRBJ2-1,-,TRBV12-3/TRBV12-4,-,CASTADSYNEQFF,TGTGCCAGCACTGCTGACAGCTACAATGAGCAGTTCTTC
TRBJ2-1,TRBD2,TRBV29-1,-,CSVGGLAGVDEQFF,TGCAGCGTTGGGGGACTAGCGGGAGTAGATGAGCAGTTCTTC
TRBJ2-3,-,TRBV11-2,-,CASSLTYLGTDTQYF,TGTGCCAGCAGCCTGACCTATTTGGGCACAGATACGCAGTATTTT
TRBJ2-7,-,TRBV7-8,-,CASSPRRGRSYEQYF,TGTGCCAGCAGCCCCCGCAGGGGTCGCTCCTACGAGCAGTACTTC
TRBJ2-2,-,TRBV7-2,many,CASSLRDVPYTGELFF,TGTGCCAGCAGCTTACGGGACGTCCCCTACACCGGGGAGCTGTTTTTT
TRBJ2-7,TRBD1,TRBV28,-,CASSIGTEDEQYF,TGTGCCAGCAGCATCGGGACAGAGGACGAGCAGTACTTC
TRBJ2-7,-,TRBV28,-,CASSFLPRGEQYF,TGTGCCAGCAGTTTTCTTCCTAGAGGGGAGCAGTACTTC
TRBJ1-2,-,TRBV12-3/TRBV12-4,-,CASTLGGDYGYTF,TGTGCCAGCACCCTTGGGGGAGACTATGGCTACACCTTC
TRBJ2-3,TRBD2,TRBV7-9,few,CASSLATSGGNTQYF,TGTGCCAGCAGCTTAGCGACTAGCGGGGGAAATACGCAGTATTTT
TRBJ2-7,TRBD1,TRBV6-8,few,CASSYSQGTSEQYF,TGTGCCAGCAGTTACTCACAGGGGACGAGCGAGCAGTACTTC
TRBJ2-5,TRBD2,TRBV20-1,-,CSARLAGGTETQYF,TGCAGTGCTAGACTAGCGGGAGGAACAGAGACCCAGTACTTC
TRBJ2-4,TRBD2,TRBV3-1,-,CASSQETLAGGGNIQYF,TGTGCCAGCAGCCAAGAAACGCTAGCGGGAGGAGGGAACATTCAGTACTTC